This T cell receptor beta chain came from a study of beta chain features in type 1 diabetes. Trimming removed 6 bases from V and 8 bases from J; junction bases left unmatched: 7. The germline CDR1 and CDR2 sequences are SGHAT and FQNNGV. This CDR3 has 13 residues. The study reverse transcribed the entire isolated RNA, so it sequenced expressed TCRB transcripts. Assay: immunoSEQ multiplex PCR; the TCRdb copy retains only in-frame clones and omits some. The sample has roughly 150,000 clones, 9% to 10% seen once; the top ten hold around 0.64%. This clone was counted a few times. Its cognate antigen is unknown. Findings and caveats of the study: Type 1 diabetes patients had moderately but significantly shorter TCRB CDR3s in all four CD4+ subsets.

This chain uses TRBV11-2 with TRBJ2-3; TRBD2 matches at 8 bases. The TCR was taken from a woman in her 30s with type 1 diabetes. Material for sequencing was central memory CD4+ T cells from blood. CDR3 coding DNA: TGTGCCAGCAGTAACGGGGGGGTAGCTACGCAGTATTTT. It translates to CASSNGGVATQYF.